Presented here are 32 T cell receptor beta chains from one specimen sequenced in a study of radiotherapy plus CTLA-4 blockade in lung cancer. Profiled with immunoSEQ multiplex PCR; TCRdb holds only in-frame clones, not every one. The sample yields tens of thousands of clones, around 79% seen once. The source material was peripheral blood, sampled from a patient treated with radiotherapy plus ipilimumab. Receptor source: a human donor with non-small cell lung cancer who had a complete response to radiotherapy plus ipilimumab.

The CDR3 protein is CASSSSRGPTYEQYV. CDR3 bases: TGTGCCAGCAGCTCATCGAGGGGTCCCACCTACGAGCAGTACGTC. The V call is TRBV7-6, the J call TRBJ2-7; D might be TRBD1 or TRBD2, each matching 5 bases. The CDR3 is 15 amino acids. V lost 4 bases to trimming and J lost 2 bases, with 15 bases between them. Germline V gene lookup returns CDR1 SGHVS and CDR2 FNYEAQ.

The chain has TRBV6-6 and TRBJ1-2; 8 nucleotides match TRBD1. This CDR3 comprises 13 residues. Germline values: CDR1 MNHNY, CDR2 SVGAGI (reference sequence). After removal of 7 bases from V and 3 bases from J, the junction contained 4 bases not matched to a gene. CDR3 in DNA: TGTGCCAGCAACCAGGGACAGGACTATGGCTACACCTTC. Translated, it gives CASNQGQDYGYTF.

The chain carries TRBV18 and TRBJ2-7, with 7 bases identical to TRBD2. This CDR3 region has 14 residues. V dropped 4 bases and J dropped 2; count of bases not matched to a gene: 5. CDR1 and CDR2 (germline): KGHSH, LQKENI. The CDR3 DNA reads TGTGCCAGCTCACGAGGGGAGGGGACCTACGAGCAGTACGTC. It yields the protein CASSRGEGTYEQYV.

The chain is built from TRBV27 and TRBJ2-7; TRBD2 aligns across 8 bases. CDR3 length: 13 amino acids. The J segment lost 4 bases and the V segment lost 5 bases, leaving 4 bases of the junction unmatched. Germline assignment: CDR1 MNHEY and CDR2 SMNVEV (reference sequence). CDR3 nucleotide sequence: TGTGCCAGCAGTCTAGGCGGGGGGTACGAGCAGTACTTC. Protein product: CASSLGGGYEQYF.

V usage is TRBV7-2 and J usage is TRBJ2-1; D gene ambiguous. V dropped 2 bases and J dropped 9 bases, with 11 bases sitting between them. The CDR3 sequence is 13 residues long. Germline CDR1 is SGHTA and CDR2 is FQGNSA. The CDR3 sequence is CASSLPGKGEQFF. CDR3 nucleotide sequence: TGTGCCAGCAGCTTACCTGGTAAAGGTGAGCAGTTCTTC.

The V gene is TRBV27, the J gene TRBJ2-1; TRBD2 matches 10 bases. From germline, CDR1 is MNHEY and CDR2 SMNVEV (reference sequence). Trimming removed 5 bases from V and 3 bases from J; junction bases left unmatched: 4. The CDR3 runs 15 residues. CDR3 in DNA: TGTGCCAGCAGTCCCCGGACTAGCGGCTACAATGAGCAGTTCTTC. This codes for CASSPRTSGYNEQFF.

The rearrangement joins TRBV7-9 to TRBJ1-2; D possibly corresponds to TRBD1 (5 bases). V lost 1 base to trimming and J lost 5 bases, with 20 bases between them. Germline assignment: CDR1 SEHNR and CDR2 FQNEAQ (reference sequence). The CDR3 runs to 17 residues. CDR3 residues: CASSLEGRGSLIYGYTF. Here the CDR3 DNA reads TGTGCCAGCAGCTTAGAAGGGAGGGGCTCTCTTATTTATGGCTACACCTTC.

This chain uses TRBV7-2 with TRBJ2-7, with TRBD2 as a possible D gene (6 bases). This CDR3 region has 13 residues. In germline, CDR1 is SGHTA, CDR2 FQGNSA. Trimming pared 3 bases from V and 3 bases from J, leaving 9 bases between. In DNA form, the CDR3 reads TGTGCCAGCAGCTTTGGAGGGAGCTACGAGCAGTACTTC. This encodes CASSFGGSYEQYF.

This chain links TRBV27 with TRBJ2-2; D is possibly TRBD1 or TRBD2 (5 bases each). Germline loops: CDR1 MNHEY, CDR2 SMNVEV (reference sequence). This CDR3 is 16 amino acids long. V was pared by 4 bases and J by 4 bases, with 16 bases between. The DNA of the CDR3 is TGTGCCAGCAGTTCCCGGGACCCCACCCCCACCGGGGAGCTGTTTTTT. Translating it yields CASSSRDPTPTGELFF.

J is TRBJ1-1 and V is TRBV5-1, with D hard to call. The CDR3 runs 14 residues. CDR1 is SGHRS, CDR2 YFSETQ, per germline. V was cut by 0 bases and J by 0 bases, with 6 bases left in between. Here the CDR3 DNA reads TGCGCCAGCAGCTTGGCCCCAATGAACACTGAAGCTTTCTTT. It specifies CASSLAPMNTEAFF. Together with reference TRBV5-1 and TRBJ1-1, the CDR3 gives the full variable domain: KAGVTQTPRYLIKTRGQQVTLSCSPISGHRSVSWYQQTPGQGLQFLFEYFSETQRNKGNFPGRFSGRQFSNSRSEMNVSTLELGDSALYLCASSLAPMNTEAFFGQGTRLTVV.

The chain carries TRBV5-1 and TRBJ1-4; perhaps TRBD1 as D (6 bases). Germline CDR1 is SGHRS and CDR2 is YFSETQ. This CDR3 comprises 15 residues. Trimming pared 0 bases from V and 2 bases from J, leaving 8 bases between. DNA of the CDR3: TGCGCCAGCAGCTTGGCAGGGGACACTAATGAAAAACTGTTTTTT. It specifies CASSLAGDTNEKLFF. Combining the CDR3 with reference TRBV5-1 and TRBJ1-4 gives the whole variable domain KAGVTQTPRYLIKTRGQQVTLSCSPISGHRSVSWYQQTPGQGLQFLFEYFSETQRNKGNFPGRFSGRQFSNSRSEMNVSTLELGDSALYLCASSLAGDTNEKLFFGSGTQLSVL.

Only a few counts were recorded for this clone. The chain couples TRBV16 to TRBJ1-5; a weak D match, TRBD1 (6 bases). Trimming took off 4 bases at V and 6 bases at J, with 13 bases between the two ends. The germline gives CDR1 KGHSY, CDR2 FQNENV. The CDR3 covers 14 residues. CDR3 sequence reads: CASSPTGMGQPQHF. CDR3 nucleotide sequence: TGTGCCAGCAGCCCAACAGGGATGGGTCAGCCCCAGCATTTT. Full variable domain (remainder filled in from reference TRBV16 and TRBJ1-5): GEEVAQTPKHLVRGEGQKAKLYCAPIKGHSYVFWYQQVLKNEFKFLISFQNENVFDETGMPKERFSAKCLPNSPCSLEIQATKLEDSAVYFCASSPTGMGQPQHFGDGTRLSIL.

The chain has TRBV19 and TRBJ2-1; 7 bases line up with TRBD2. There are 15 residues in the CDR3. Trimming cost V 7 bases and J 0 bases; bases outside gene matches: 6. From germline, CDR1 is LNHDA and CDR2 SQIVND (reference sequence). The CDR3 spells CASIRGDPSYNEQFF. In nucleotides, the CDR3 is TGTGCCAGTATCCGGGGGGATCCCTCCTACAATGAGCAGTTCTTC.

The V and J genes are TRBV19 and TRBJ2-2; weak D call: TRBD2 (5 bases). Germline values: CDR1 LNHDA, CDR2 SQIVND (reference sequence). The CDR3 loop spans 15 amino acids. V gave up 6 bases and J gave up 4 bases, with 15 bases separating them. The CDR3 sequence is CASSELSAGTGELFF. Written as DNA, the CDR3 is TGTGCCAGTAGCGAACTGAGCGCGGGCACCGGGGAGCTGTTTTTT. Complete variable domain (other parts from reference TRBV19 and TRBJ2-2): DGGITQSPKYLFRKEGQNVTLSCEQNLNHDAMYWYRQDPGQGLRLIYYSQIVNDFQKGDIAEGYSVSREKKESFPLTVTSAQKNPTAFYLCASSELSAGTGELFFGEGSRLTVL.

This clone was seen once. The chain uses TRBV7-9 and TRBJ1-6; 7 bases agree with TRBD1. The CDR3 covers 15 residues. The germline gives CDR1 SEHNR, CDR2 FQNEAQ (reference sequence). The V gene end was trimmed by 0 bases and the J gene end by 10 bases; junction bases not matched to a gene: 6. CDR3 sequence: CASSLAQGSGSPLHF. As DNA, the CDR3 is TGTGCCAGCAGCTTAGCACAGGGGTCTGGGTCACCCCTCCACTTT.

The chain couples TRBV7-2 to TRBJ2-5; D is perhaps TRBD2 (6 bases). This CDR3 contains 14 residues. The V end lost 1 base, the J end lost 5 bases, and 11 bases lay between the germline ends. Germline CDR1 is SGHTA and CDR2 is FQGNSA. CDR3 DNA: TGTGCCAGCAGCTTAGACGGGGGATGGGAGACCCAGTACTTC. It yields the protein CASSLDGGWETQYF.

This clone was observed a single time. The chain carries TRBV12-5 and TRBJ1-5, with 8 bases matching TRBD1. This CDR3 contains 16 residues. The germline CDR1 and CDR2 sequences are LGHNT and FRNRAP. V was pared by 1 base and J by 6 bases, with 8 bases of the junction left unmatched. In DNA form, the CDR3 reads TGTGCTAGTGGTTTGGGGATGACAGGGGAGGGTCAGCCCCAGCATTTT. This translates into CASGLGMTGEGQPQHF. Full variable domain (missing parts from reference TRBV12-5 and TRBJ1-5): DARVTQTPRHKVTEMGQEVTMRCQPILGHNTVFWYRQTMMQGLELLAYFRNRAPLDDSGMPKDRFSAEMPDATLATLKIQPSEPRDSAVYFCASGLGMTGEGQPQHFGDGTRLSIL.

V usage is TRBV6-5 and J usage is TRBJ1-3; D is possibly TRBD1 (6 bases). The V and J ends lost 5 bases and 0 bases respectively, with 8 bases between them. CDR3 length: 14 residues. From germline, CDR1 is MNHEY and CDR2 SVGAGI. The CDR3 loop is CASSKGGSGNTIYF. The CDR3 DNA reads TGTGCCAGCAGTAAAGGGGGCTCTGGAAACACCATATATTTT.

CDR3 nucleotides: TGTGCCAGCAGAGGACAGGGCTCCATCACAGATACGCAGTATTTT. Translation: CASRGQGSITDTQYF. V gene TRBV28 combines with J gene TRBJ2-3, with TRBD1 matching 8 bases. From germline, CDR1 is MDHEN and CDR2 SYDVKM. The V segment lost 6 bases and the J segment 2 bases; nucleotides outside the gene matches: 7. The CDR3 consists of 15 residues.

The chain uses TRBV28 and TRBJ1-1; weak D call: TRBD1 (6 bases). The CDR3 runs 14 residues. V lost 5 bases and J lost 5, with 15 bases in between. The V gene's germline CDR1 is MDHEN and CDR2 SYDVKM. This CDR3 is CASSAVGGSTEAFF. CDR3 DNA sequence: TGTGCCAGCAGTGCGGTCGGGGGCAGTACTGAAGCTTTCTTT. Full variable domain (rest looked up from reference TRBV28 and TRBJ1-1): DVKVTQSSRYLVKRTGEKVFLECVQDMDHENMFWYRQDPGLGLRLIYFSYDVKMKEKGDIPEGYSVSREKKERFSLILESASTNQTSMYLCASSAVGGSTEAFFGQGTRLTVV.

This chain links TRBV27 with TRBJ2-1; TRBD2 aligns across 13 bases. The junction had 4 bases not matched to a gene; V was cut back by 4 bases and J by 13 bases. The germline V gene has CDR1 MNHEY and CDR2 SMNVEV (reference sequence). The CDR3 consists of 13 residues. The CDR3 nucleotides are TGTGCCAGCAGTTCAGGACTAGCGGGAGTTCAGTTCTTC. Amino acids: CASSSGLAGVQFF.

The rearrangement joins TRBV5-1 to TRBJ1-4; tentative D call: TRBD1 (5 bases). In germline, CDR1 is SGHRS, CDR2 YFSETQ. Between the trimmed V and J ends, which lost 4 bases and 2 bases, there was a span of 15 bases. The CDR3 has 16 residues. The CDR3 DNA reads TGCGCCAGCAGCCAGCAGGGAGCGCCGACTAATGAAAAACTGTTTTTT. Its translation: CASSQQGAPTNEKLFF.

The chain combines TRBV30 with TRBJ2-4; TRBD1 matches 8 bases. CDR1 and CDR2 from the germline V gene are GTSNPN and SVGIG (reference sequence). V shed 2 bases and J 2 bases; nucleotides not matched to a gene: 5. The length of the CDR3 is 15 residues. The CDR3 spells CAWSRQGASKNIQYF. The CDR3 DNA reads TGTGCCTGGAGTCGCCAGGGGGCGTCCAAAAACATTCAGTACTTC.

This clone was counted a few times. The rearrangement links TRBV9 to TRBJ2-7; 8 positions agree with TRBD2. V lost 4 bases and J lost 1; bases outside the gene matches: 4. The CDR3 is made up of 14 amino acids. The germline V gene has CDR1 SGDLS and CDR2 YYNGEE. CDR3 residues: CASSPGGGSYEQYF. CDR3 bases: TGTGCCAGCAGCCCCGGGGGGGGGTCCTACGAGCAGTACTTC. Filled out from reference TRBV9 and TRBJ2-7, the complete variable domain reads DSGVTQTPKHLITATGQRVTLRCSPRSGDLSVYWYQQSLDQGLQFLIQYYNGEERAKGNILERFSAQQFPDLHSELNLSSLELGDSALYFCASSPGGGSYEQYFGPGTRLTVT.

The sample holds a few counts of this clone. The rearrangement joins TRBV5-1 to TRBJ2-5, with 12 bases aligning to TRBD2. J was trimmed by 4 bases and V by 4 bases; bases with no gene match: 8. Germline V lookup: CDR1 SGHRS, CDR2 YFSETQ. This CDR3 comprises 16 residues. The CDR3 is CASSPYPTSGRETQYF. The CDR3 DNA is TGCGCCAGCAGCCCCTACCCGACTAGCGGGAGAGAGACCCAGTACTTC. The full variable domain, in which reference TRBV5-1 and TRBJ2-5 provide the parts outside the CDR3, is KAGVTQTPRYLIKTRGQQVTLSCSPISGHRSVSWYQQTPGQGLQFLFEYFSETQRNKGNFPGRFSGRQFSNSRSEMNVSTLELGDSALYLCASSPYPTSGRETQYFGPGTRLLVL.

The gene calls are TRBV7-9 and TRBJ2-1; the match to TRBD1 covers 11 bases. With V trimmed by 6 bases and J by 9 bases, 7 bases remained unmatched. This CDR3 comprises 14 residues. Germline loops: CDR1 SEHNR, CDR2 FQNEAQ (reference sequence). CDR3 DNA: TGTGCCAGCAGTTATAGGGACAGGGGGGTTGAGCAGTTCTTC. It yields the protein CASSYRDRGVEQFF.

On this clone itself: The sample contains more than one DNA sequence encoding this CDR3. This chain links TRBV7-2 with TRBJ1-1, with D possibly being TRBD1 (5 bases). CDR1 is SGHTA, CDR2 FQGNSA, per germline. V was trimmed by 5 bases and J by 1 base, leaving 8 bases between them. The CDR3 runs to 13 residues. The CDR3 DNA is TGTGCCAGCAGCCCGCAGGGGAACACTGAAGCTTTCTTT. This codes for CASSPQGNTEAFF.

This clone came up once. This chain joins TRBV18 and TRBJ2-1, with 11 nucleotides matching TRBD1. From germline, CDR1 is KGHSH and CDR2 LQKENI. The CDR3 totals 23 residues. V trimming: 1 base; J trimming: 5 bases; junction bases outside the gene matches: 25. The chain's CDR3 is CASSPLGSGTGGHPRGYDNEQFF. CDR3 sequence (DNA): TGTGCCAGCTCACCACTGGGTTCCGGGACAGGGGGTCACCCGCGGGGGTACGACAATGAGCAGTTCTTC. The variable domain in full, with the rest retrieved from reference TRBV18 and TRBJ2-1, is NAGVMQNPRHLVRRRGQEARLRCSPMKGHSHVYWYRQLPEEGLKFMVYLQKENIIDESGMPKERFSAEFPKEGPSILRIQQVVRGDSAAYFCASSPLGSGTGGHPRGYDNEQFFGPGTRLTVL.

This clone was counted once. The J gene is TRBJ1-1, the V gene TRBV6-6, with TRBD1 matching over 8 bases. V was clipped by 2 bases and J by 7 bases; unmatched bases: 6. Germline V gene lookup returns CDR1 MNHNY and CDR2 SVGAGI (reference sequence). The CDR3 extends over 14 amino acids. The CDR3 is CASSYRTGWSEAFF. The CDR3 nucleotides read TGTGCCAGCAGTTACAGGACAGGGTGGAGTGAAGCTTTCTTT.

The CDR3 coding sequence is TGTGCCAGCAGCGCACAAACAGGGTTTACCGGGGAGCTGTTTTTT. Protein: CASSAQTGFTGELFF. The genes are TRBV9 and TRBJ2-2; TRBD1 is a possible D gene (6 bases). This CDR3 is 15 amino acids long. The V end was cut by 3 bases, the J end by 5 bases, with 14 bases between. The V gene's germline CDR1 is SGDLS and CDR2 YYNGEE.

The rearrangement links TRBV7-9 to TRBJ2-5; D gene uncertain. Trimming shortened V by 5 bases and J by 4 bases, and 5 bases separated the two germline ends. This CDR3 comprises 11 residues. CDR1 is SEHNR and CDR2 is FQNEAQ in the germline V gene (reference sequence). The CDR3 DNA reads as TGTGCCAGCAGCAAAAGAGAGACCCAGTACTTC. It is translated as CASSKRETQYF.

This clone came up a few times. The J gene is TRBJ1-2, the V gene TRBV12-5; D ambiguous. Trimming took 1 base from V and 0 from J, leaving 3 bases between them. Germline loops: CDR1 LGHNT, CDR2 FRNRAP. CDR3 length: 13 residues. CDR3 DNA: TGTGCTAGTGGTTTGGGTACTAACTATGGCTACACCTTC. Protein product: CASGLGTNYGYTF.